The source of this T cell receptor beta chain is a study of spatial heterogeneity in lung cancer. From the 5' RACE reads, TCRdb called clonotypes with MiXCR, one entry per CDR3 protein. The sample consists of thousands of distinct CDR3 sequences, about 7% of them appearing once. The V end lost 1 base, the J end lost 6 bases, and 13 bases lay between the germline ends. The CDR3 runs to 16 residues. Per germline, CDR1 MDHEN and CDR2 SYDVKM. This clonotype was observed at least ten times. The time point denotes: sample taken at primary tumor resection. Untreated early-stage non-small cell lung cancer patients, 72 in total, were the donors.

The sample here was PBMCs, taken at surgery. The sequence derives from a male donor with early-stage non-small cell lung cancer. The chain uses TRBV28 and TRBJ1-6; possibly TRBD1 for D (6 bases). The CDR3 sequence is CASSLSRTAFNSPLHF. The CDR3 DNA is TGTGCCAGCAGTTTATCCCGGACAGCCTTTAATTCACCCCTCCACTTT. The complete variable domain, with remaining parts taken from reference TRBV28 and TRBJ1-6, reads DVKVTQSSRYLVKRTGEKVFLECVQDMDHENMFWYRQDPGLGLRLIYFSYDVKMKEKGDIPEGYSVSREKKERFSLILESASTNQTSMYLCASSLSRTAFNSPLHFGNGTRLTVT.